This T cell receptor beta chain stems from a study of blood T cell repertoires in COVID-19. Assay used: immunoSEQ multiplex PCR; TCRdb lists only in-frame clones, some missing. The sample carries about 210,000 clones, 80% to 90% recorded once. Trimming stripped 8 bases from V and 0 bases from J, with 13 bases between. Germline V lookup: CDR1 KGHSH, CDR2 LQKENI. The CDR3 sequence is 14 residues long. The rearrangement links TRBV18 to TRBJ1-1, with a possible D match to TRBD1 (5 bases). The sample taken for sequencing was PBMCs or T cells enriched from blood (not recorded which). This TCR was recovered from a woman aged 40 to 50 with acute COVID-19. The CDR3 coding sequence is TGTGCCAGCCGGCGGGACTCCATGAACACTGAAGCTTTCTTT. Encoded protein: CASRRDSMNTEAFF. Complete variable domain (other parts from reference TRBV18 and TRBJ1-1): NAGVMQNPRHLVRRRGQEARLRCSPMKGHSHVYWYRQLPEEGLKFMVYLQKENIIDESGMPKERFSAEFPKEGPSILRIQQVVRGDSAAYFCASRRDSMNTEAFFGQGTRLTVV.